The 7 T cell receptor beta chains below come from one sample, sequenced in a study of technical replicates of blood from a handful of donors. Method: immunoSEQ multiplex PCR; TCRdb's copy keeps in-frame clones and lacks some. This table holds tens of thousands of clones, about 94% found once. The sample comprised T cells isolated from PBMCs. The receptors shown here come from a human donor in good health.

V gene TRBV11-3 combines with J gene TRBJ2-7; 14 nucleotides agree with TRBD2. CDR3 size: 16 residues. Germline V gene data show CDR1 as SGHNT and CDR2 as YENEEA. The J segment lost 5 bases and the V segment lost 4 bases, leaving 7 bases of the junction unmatched. The CDR3 spells CASSWGLAGVLDEQYF. The CDR3 DNA reads as TGTGCCAGCAGCTGGGGACTAGCGGGAGTGTTAGACGAGCAGTACTTC.

The chain has TRBV7-9 and TRBJ2-7, with D unclear. Trimming took off 0 bases at V and 5 bases at J, with 5 bases between the two ends. The germline CDR1 and CDR2 sequences are SEHNR and FQNEAQ (reference sequence). The CDR3 loop spans 12 amino acids. CDR3 nucleotide sequence: TGTGCCAGCAGCTTAGCGAACAACGAGCAGTACTTC. Translated, it gives CASSLANNEQYF.

The rearrangement joins TRBV4-3 to TRBJ2-7; 8 bases agree with TRBD2. CDR3 length equals 13 residues. J lost 4 bases, V lost 3 bases, and 2 bases had no gene match. The germline gives CDR1 LGHNA, CDR2 YSLEER. CDR3 sequence: CASSHRGGYEQYF. CDR3 DNA: TGCGCCAGCAGCCATCGGGGGGGGTACGAGCAGTACTTC.

The J gene is TRBJ2-7, the V gene TRBV19; no definite D call. Germline values: CDR1 LNHDA, CDR2 SQIVND (reference sequence). The CDR3 spans 13 residues. Deletions cut 6 bases from V and 3 bases from J, with 12 bases between. DNA for the CDR3: TGTGCCAGTAGCCCGAACAGTAACTACGAGCAGTACTTC. Amino acid sequence: CASSPNSNYEQYF.

The CDR3 nucleotides read TGTGCCAGCAGCGTGGGGACAGAGTATCAGCCCCAGCATTTT. It specifies CASSVGTEYQPQHF. The chain carries TRBV9 and TRBJ1-5, with 7 nucleotides matching TRBD1. The length of the CDR3 is 14 residues. Germline trimming cut 2 bases from V and 5 bases from J; bases unmatched to any gene: 4. Germline CDR1 is SGDLS and CDR2 is YYNGEE.

The V and J genes are TRBV4-1 and TRBJ2-3, with D perhaps TRBD2 (6 bases). The CDR3 length is 13 residues. V dropped 4 bases and J dropped 5 bases, with 10 bases sitting between them. From germline, CDR1 is MGHRA and CDR2 YSYEKL. CDR3 amino acids: CASSRQEGDTQYF. The CDR3 nucleotides are TGCGCCAGCAGCCGCCAGGAGGGAGATACGCAGTATTTT.

This clone was seen once. The chain combines TRBV9 with TRBJ2-7, with TRBD2 identical over 12 bases. Germline assignment: CDR1 SGDLS and CDR2 YYNGEE. Germline trimming cut 4 bases from V and 0 bases from J; bases unmatched to any gene: 5. The length of the CDR3 is 16 residues. The CDR3 sequence is CASSLTSGRNSYEQYF. In nucleotides, the CDR3 is TGTGCCAGCAGCCTTACTAGCGGGAGGAACTCCTACGAGCAGTACTTC.